Presented here are 25 T cell receptor beta chains from one specimen sequenced in a study of T cells in Graves' hyperthyroidism and ophthalmopathy. It was RNA transcripts that yielded the amplified TCR beta CDR3 regions. TCR CDR3 underwent first-round RT-PCR with the HTBI primer set. One entry per CDR3 protein, called by TCRdb with MiXCR from the multiplex PCR reads. The sample records 550,000 to 650,000 distinct CDR3 sequences, approximately 15% being singletons. Input material: blood. These TCRs come from a middle-aged woman with Graves' hyperthyroidism.

This clonotype was seen at least ten times. The chain has TRBV11-2 and TRBJ2-2, with unresolved D. V shed 5 bases and J shed 2 bases, with 9 bases lying between them. This CDR3 has 14 residues. Germline V lookup: CDR1 SGHAT, CDR2 FQNNGV. CDR3 region: CASSVTLNTGELFF. Written as DNA, the CDR3 is TGTGCCAGCAGCGTGACCCTAAACACCGGGGAGCTGTTTTTT.

This clonotype was recorded many times. The V gene is TRBV5-1, the J gene TRBJ1-2; D not resolved. The CDR3 has 15 residues. V lost 4 bases to trimming and J lost 6 bases, with 19 bases between them. Germline V gene sequence: CDR1 SGHRS, CDR2 YFSETQ. The CDR3 sequence is CASSLGPGQTDGYTF. CDR3 sequence (DNA): TGCGCCAGCAGCCTAGGCCCGGGTCAAACGGATGGCTACACCTTC.

This clonotype has more than one count but fewer than ten. The chain is built from TRBV3-1 and TRBJ2-3; 9 bases align to TRBD2. J was trimmed by 4 bases and V by 1 base; bases with no gene match: 6. The CDR3 has 16 amino acids. Per germline, CDR1 LGHDT and CDR2 YNNKEL (reference sequence). CDR3 in DNA: TGTGCCAGCAGCCAAGTAGCGGGAGCAGATGCAGATACGCAGTATTTT. Amino acids: CASSQVAGADADTQYF.

There are many counts of this clonotype. The chain uses TRBV20-1 and TRBJ2-5; 11 positions agree with TRBD2. CDR1 is DFQATT and CDR2 is SNEGSKA in the germline V gene (reference sequence). J was trimmed by 4 bases and V by 6 bases; bases with no gene match: 13. The CDR3 loop spans 16 amino acids. This chain's CDR3 is CSAAGTSGSGRETQYF. CDR3 bases: TGCAGTGCCGCCGGGACTAGCGGTTCGGGACGAGAGACCCAGTACTTC.

V is TRBV5-4 and J is TRBJ2-1; 9 bases fit TRBD2. Germline loops: CDR1 SGHNT, CDR2 YYREEE (reference sequence). CDR3 length: 15 amino acids. After removal of 2 bases from V and 4 bases from J, the junction contained 4 bases not matched to a gene. In nucleotides, the CDR3 is TGTGCCAGCAGCTTAGACACTAGCGGGTACAATGAGCAGTTCTTC. Protein sequence: CASSLDTSGYNEQFF.

Turning to this clonotype: This may come from a read error, since a much larger clone is one base off. The rearrangement uses TRBV5-1 and TRBJ1-1, with unresolved D. Germline values: CDR1 SGHRS, CDR2 YFSETQ. CDR3 length: 15 amino acids. The CDR3 DNA follows: TGCGCCATCAGCTTGATGGGTTTACGCAACACTGAAGCTTTCTTT. Amino acid sequence: CAISLMGLRNTEAFF.

This clonotype was detected a few times. The chain combines TRBV9 with TRBJ2-3; the D gene is possibly TRBD2 (6 bases). The CDR3 extends over 16 amino acids. Trimming removed 2 bases from V and 2 bases from J, with 15 bases in between. Germline V CDR1 and CDR2: SGDLS, YYNGEE. The CDR3 loop is CASSVLGAGTTDTQYF. CDR3 nucleotide sequence: TGTGCCAGCAGCGTCCTGGGAGCGGGCACCACAGATACGCAGTATTTT.

V usage is TRBV5-1 and J usage is TRBJ2-2; D not certain. This CDR3 comprises 16 residues. Per the germline V gene, CDR1 is SGHRS and CDR2 is YFSETQ. Trimming pared 5 bases from V and 1 base from J, leaving 15 bases between. The DNA for the CDR3 is TGCGCCAGCAGACCAACAACGGGCATGAACACCGGGGAGCTGTTTTTT. Protein product: CASRPTTGMNTGELFF.

This clonotype was recorded a few times. This chain links TRBV3-1 with TRBJ1-3, with 9 bases that match TRBD1. Germline values: CDR1 LGHDT, CDR2 YNNKEL (reference sequence). CDR3 length: 15 amino acids. The V gene end was trimmed by 6 bases and the J gene end by 2 bases; junction bases not matched to a gene: 5. CDR3 DNA sequence: TGTGCCAGCAGAGGGACAGGGTTCGCTGGAAACACCATATATTTT. Its protein product is CASRGTGFAGNTIYF.

The chain links TRBV5-5 to TRBJ2-2; 7 positions agree with TRBD2. Losses at the gene ends were 5 bases for V and 5 bases for J; bases not matched to a gene: 6. This CDR3 contains 14 residues. The germline CDR1 and CDR2 sequences are SGHKS and YYEKEE (reference sequence). CDR3 amino acids: CASSPRRGTGELFF. Written as DNA, the CDR3 is TGTGCCAGCAGTCCCCGGCGGGGGACCGGGGAGCTGTTTTTT.

This clonotype was seen many times. The chain combines TRBV12-3 or TRBV12-4 with TRBJ2-1, with 7 bases fitting TRBD2. The CDR3 sequence is 13 residues long. V gave up 6 bases and J gave up 8 bases; unmatched junction bases: 7. As DNA, the CDR3 is TGTGCCAGCAGCGTAAGCGGGAACTATGAGCAGTTCTTC. It yields the protein CASSVSGNYEQFF.

As for this clonotype: A much larger clone sits a single nucleotide away, making a read error possible. The chain is built from TRBV3-1 and TRBJ1-2; D gene unclear. Trimming removed 1 base from V and 4 bases from J, with 1 base in between. This CDR3 contains 11 residues. Germline-derived CDR1 and CDR2 are LGHDT and YNNKEL (reference sequence). CDR3 bases: TGTGCCAGCAGCCAAGCCTATGGCTACACCTTC. Translating it yields CASSQAYGYTF. Together with reference TRBV3-1 and TRBJ1-2, the CDR3 gives the full variable domain: DTAVSQTPKYLVTQMGNDKSIKCEQNLGHDTMYWYKQDSKKFLKIMFSYNNKELIINETVPNRFSPKSPDKAHLNLHINSLELGDSAVYFCASSQAYGYTFGSGTRLTVV.

This clonotype was recorded many times. The chain is built from TRBV12-5 and TRBJ1-5, with TRBD1 as a possible D gene (6 bases). V shed 5 bases and J shed 0 bases, with 17 bases lying between them. Germline CDR1 is LGHNT and CDR2 is FRNRAP. This CDR3 comprises 17 residues. Written as DNA, the CDR3 is TGTGCTAGTGGTCCTTCCCAACAGGGCTATAGCAATCAGCCCCAGCATTTT. Amino acid sequence: CASGPSQQGYSNQPQHF.

V gene TRBV20-1 combines with J gene TRBJ1-6, with TRBD1 identical over 9 bases. V was pared by 3 bases and J by 4 bases, with 4 bases of the junction left unmatched. The germline CDR1 and CDR2 sequences are DFQATT and SNEGSKA (reference sequence). CDR3 length equals 15 residues. For the CDR3, the DNA is TGCAGTGCTAGGGGGGGGACAGGGTATAATTCACCCCTCCACTTT. It yields the protein CSARGGTGYNSPLHF.

In DNA form, the CDR3 reads TGTGCCAGCAGATCGGGACAGAGCATCTATGGCTACACCTTC. This sequence encodes CASRSGQSIYGYTF. The genes are TRBV2 and TRBJ1-2; TRBD1 matches 7 bases. CDR3 size: 14 residues. V shed 6 bases and J 4 bases; nucleotides not matched to a gene: 8. Germline lookup yields CDR1 SNHLY and CDR2 FYNNEI.

This clonotype appeared a single time. A much larger clone lies a single base off, so this may be a read error. The rearrangement links TRBV27 to TRBJ1-1; a possible D gene is TRBD1 (5 bases). Germline V gene lookup returns CDR1 MNHEY and CDR2 SMNVEV (reference sequence). The CDR3 sequence is 16 residues long. The CDR3 DNA is TGTGCCAGCTCCCCATCGCGGGCGGGGGTGAACACTGGAGCTTTCTTT. Translating gives CASSPSRAGVNTGAFF.

This chain links TRBV3-1 with TRBJ1-6; D may be TRBD1 (5 bases). The CDR3 has 15 residues. CDR1 and CDR2 (germline): LGHDT, YNNKEL (reference sequence). V was cut by 4 bases and J by 6 bases, with 13 bases left in between. The CDR3 spells CASSLGTKVNSPLHF. The CDR3 DNA reads TGTGCCAGCAGCCTTGGGACCAAGGTTAATTCACCCCTCCACTTT.

This clonotype was observed at least ten times. The chain couples TRBV6-1 to TRBJ1-6; TRBD1 matches at 9 bases. After removal of 3 bases from V and 7 bases from J, the junction contained 10 bases not matched to a gene. This CDR3 is 17 amino acids long. Germline CDR1 and CDR2: MNHNS and SASEGT. CDR3 region: CASSEHPSDRGNSPLHF. CDR3 DNA sequence: TGTGCCAGCAGTGAGCATCCTTCAGACAGGGGGAATTCACCCCTCCACTTT.

This clonotype was seen at least ten times. The rearrangement links TRBV2 to TRBJ2-7; TRBD2 might be the D (5 bases). The germline V gene encodes CDR1 SNHLY and CDR2 FYNNEI. The CDR3 is 13 residues long. Trimming removed 7 bases at V and 2 bases at J, with 12 bases between. The DNA of the CDR3 is TGTGCCAGCATTATTGTCGGGACCTACGAGCAGTACTTC. Translation: CASIIVGTYEQYF.

The sample holds many counts of this clonotype. The chain carries TRBV28 and TRBJ1-2; tentative D call: TRBD1 (6 bases). The germline V gene encodes CDR1 MDHEN and CDR2 SYDVKM. V dropped 4 bases and J dropped 5 bases, with 17 bases sitting between them. The CDR3 consists of 15 residues. As DNA, the CDR3 is TGTGCCAGCAGTTCTCAGGGGTGGCTATGGTATGGCTACACCTTC. Translated, it gives CASSSQGWLWYGYTF.

This clonotype has a handful of counts. This chain uses TRBV29-1 with TRBJ2-1; tentatively, D is TRBD1 or TRBD2 (6 bases each). V lost 6 bases, J lost 1 base, and 13 bases lay in between. Germline V gene lookup returns CDR1 SQVTM and CDR2 ANQGSEA. The CDR3 length is 14 residues. The DNA of the CDR3 is TGCAGCGTCAAGGGGGGAGTATCCTACAATGAGCAGTTCTTC. Its translation is CSVKGGVSYNEQFF.

Ten or more counts support this clonotype. The rearrangement joins TRBV28 to TRBJ2-4; 8 nucleotides line up with TRBD1. Germline trimming cut 3 bases from V and 3 bases from J; bases unmatched to any gene: 13. Germline CDR1 and CDR2: MDHEN and SYDVKM. This CDR3 has 18 amino acids. Here the CDR3 DNA reads TGTGCCAGCAGTTTTGAGGCAGGGGGCATTCAGGTCAAAAACATTCAGTACTTC. Protein sequence: CASSFEAGGIQVKNIQYF.

This clonotype was detected ten times or more. This chain connects TRBV2 to TRBJ2-2; 7 bases line up with TRBD1. The CDR3 covers 15 residues. Germline V gene sequence: CDR1 SNHLY, CDR2 FYNNEI. The V and J ends lost 4 bases and 3 bases, in that order; junction bases with no gene match: 5. In DNA, the CDR3 is TGTGCCAGCAGTGTGATGACAGGGTACACCGGGGAGCTGTTTTTT. Translated: CASSVMTGYTGELFF.

This clonotype was seen at least ten times. The CDR3 nucleotides are TGTGCCAGCAGTTTAAGCCGGGACACCGCGAACACCGGGGAGCTGTTTTTT. Amino acid sequence: CASSLSRDTANTGELFF. The V call is TRBV28, the J call TRBJ2-2; D is perhaps TRBD1 (6 bases). The CDR3 runs 17 residues. Between the trimmed V and J ends, which lost 2 bases and 0 bases, there was a span of 13 bases. CDR1 is MDHEN, CDR2 SYDVKM, per germline. The full variable domain, rest sourced from reference TRBV28 and TRBJ2-2, is DVKVTQSSRYLVKRTGEKVFLECVQDMDHENMFWYRQDPGLGLRLIYFSYDVKMKEKGDIPEGYSVSREKKERFSLILESASTNQTSMYLCASSLSRDTANTGELFFGEGSRLTVL.

This clonotype has at least ten counts. V is TRBV11-3 and J is TRBJ2-7; TRBD2 aligns across 8 bases. J gave up 7 bases and V 2 bases, and 10 bases lay outside the gene matches. Germline values: CDR1 SGHNT, CDR2 YENEEA. The CDR3 spans 15 residues. The CDR3 DNA is TGTGCCAGCAGCTTACGGACTAGCTTAGAGTGGGAGCAGTACTTC. Translated, it gives CASSLRTSLEWEQYF.